The 25 T cell receptor beta chains in this list originate from one sample, sequenced in a study of T cell responses to AZD1222 COVID-19 vaccine. Sequencing used immunoSEQ multiplex PCR; TCRdb keeps in-frame clones, though not all of them. The table records fewer than 150,000 clones, about nine tenths of them present only once. This specimen was peripheral blood, taken on day 0 of AZD1222 vaccination. The source is an adult in good health.

This rearrangement joins TRBV11-2 to TRBJ2-1, with 8 bases fitting TRBD2. Trimming cost V 4 bases and J 4 bases; bases outside gene matches: 15. The CDR3 runs to 18 residues. The V gene's germline CDR1 is SGHAT and CDR2 FQNNGV. The CDR3 DNA reads TGTGCCAGCAGCTCTACTCGGTTAGCGGGGACGGGATACAATGAGCAGTTCTTC. Translation: CASSSTRLAGTGYNEQFF.

This sequence joins TRBV27 and TRBJ2-2; no clear D. Looked up from germline, CDR1 is MNHEY and CDR2 is SMNVEV (reference sequence). The CDR3 is 14 residues long. V was shortened by 3 bases and J by 3 bases, with 8 bases between the two germline ends. CDR3 in amino acids: CASSFGADTGELFF. The CDR3 nucleotides read TGTGCCAGCAGTTTTGGAGCCGACACCGGGGAGCTGTTTTTT.

This chain connects TRBV3-1 (or the pseudogene TRBV3-2) to TRBJ2-3, with 7 nucleotides matching TRBD2. Per the germline V gene, CDR1 is LGHDT and CDR2 is YNNKEL (reference sequence). The CDR3 runs to 17 residues. J lost 3 bases, V lost 0 bases, and 9 bases had no gene match. Here the CDR3 reads CASSQETGLRGTDTQYF. The DNA of the CDR3 is TGTGCCAGCAGCCAAGAAACGGGACTAAGAGGTACAGATACGCAGTATTTT.

The rearrangement uses TRBV20-1 and TRBJ2-1, with D uncertain. V dropped 5 bases and J dropped 11 bases, with 10 bases sitting between them. Germline V gene data show CDR1 as DFQATT and CDR2 as SNEGSKA (reference sequence). CDR3 size: 10 residues. The CDR3 region has the DNA TGCAGTGCTCCTAAATTAAAGCAGTTCTTC. Encoded protein: CSAPKLKQFF.

The rearrangement joins TRBV29-1 to TRBJ2-1; 13 positions agree with TRBD2. Germline CDR1 reads SQVTM; CDR2 reads ANQGSEA. This CDR3 comprises 14 residues. Germline trimming cut 4 bases from V and 8 bases from J; bases unmatched to any gene: 5. This chain's CDR3 is CSVAGTSGTDEQFF. The CDR3 bases are TGCAGCGTTGCCGGGACTAGCGGGACTGATGAGCAGTTCTTC.

The CDR3: CASSTRQRGGTEAFF. The CDR3 region has the DNA TGTGCCAGCAGTACGCGACAAAGGGGGGGCACTGAAGCTTTCTTT. The V and J genes are TRBV28 and TRBJ1-1, with a weak D call TRBD1 (6 bases). V lost 5 bases and J 4 bases, leaving 17 bases between the germline ends. The length of the CDR3 is 15 residues. Germline CDR1 MDHEN, CDR2 SYDVKM.

This chain joins TRBV7-9 and TRBJ1-6; D is unresolved. V was cut by 2 bases and J by 7 bases, with 6 bases left in between. Germline loops: CDR1 SEHNR, CDR2 FQNEAQ (reference sequence). CDR3 length equals 13 residues. Written as DNA, the CDR3 is TGTGCCAGCAGCTTAAATCAGAATTCACCCCTCCACTTT. Its translation is CASSLNQNSPLHF.

V gene TRBV27 combines with J gene TRBJ2-6, with D possibly TRBD2 on 5 matching bases. Trimming stripped 6 bases from V and 0 bases from J, with 12 bases between. Germline V gene lookup returns CDR1 MNHEY and CDR2 SMNVEV (reference sequence). The length of the CDR3 is 16 residues. CDR3 in amino acids: CASRQRRGSGANVLTF. CDR3 in DNA: TGTGCCAGCAGGCAGAGACGGGGCTCTGGGGCCAACGTCCTGACTTTC.

With regard to this clone: The junction departs from the called germline gene at one end, perhaps through a read error. The gene calls are TRBV3-1 (or the pseudogene TRBV3-2) and TRBJ1-1, with D possibly matching TRBD1 (6 bases). The CDR3 spans 13 residues. Looked up from germline, CDR1 is LGHDT and CDR2 is YNNKEL (reference sequence). For the CDR3, the DNA is TGTGCCAGCAGCCCCAGCCCGCACACAGGGATGGACTTT. It specifies CASSPSPHTGMDF.

The chain uses TRBV10-1 and TRBJ2-1, with TRBD2 matching over 9 bases. This CDR3 is built from 18 residues. The germline V gene has CDR1 WNHNN and CDR2 SYGVQD (reference sequence). Trimming at V came to 6 bases and at J to 4 bases, leaving 16 bases not matched to a gene. CDR3: CASSPGRREGPAYNEQFF. The CDR3 DNA reads as TGCGCCAGCAGCCCGGGAAGGCGGGAGGGCCCGGCTTACAATGAGCAGTTCTTC.

This clone occurred once. This sequence joins TRBV13 and TRBJ1-1; D gene uncertain. The CDR3 is 14 residues long. Germline CDR1 is PRHDT and CDR2 is FYEKMQ (reference sequence). The V end was cut by 1 base, the J end by 1 base, with 7 bases between. In DNA, the CDR3 is TGTGCCAGCAGCTTAGTTTGGAGGAACACTGAAGCTTTCTTT. Its translation: CASSLVWRNTEAFF.

The gene calls are TRBV7-9 and TRBJ2-3; the match to TRBD1 covers 8 bases. The ends lost 1 base at V and 7 bases at J; junction bases unmatched: 19. This CDR3 region has 19 residues. Per the germline V gene, CDR1 is SEHNR and CDR2 is FQNEAQ (reference sequence). CDR3 loop: CASSLGYSSWGQVSNTQYF. DNA for the CDR3: TGTGCCAGCAGCTTAGGATATTCGAGTTGGGGACAGGTCTCGAATACGCAGTATTTT.

The gene calls are TRBV13 and TRBJ1-1; D is possibly TRBD1 (5 bases). Germline V gene sequence: CDR1 PRHDT, CDR2 FYEKMQ (reference sequence). V was trimmed by 4 bases and J by 3 bases, leaving 15 bases between them. The CDR3 runs to 15 residues. CDR3 amino acids: CASSWGRGEYTEAFF. CDR3 DNA sequence: TGTGCCAGCAGCTGGGGAAGGGGAGAGTACACTGAAGCTTTCTTT.

This chain joins TRBV21-1 and TRBJ2-3; TRBD2, as called in the table, went unchecked against the DNA. TRBV21-1 is a pseudogene segment. This CDR3 has 16 residues. In DNA form, the CDR3 reads TGTGCCAGCAGCAAGGGCCTAGCGGGGTGCACAGATACGCAGTATTTT. Residues: CASSKGLAGCTDTQYF.

The CDR3 is CASSLDLIDGDEQYF. The CDR3 nucleotides read TGTGCCAGCAGCTTAGATCTTATAGACGGGGACGAGCAGTACTTC. This chain links TRBV11-2 with TRBJ2-7, with D perhaps matching TRBD2 (5 bases). Germline V gives CDR1 SGHAT, CDR2 FQNNGV. CDR3 length: 15 amino acids. V was trimmed by 0 bases and J by 5 bases, leaving 14 bases between them.

The chain's CDR3 is CASSYVLGGETQYF. As DNA, the CDR3 is TGTGCCAGCAGTTATGTTCTCGGTGGAGAGACCCAGTACTTC. V and J are TRBV27 and TRBJ2-5; no clear D. This CDR3 has 14 residues. V lost 4 bases and J lost 4, with 13 bases in between. Germline V gene lookup returns CDR1 MNHEY and CDR2 SMNVEV (reference sequence).

The chain couples TRBV19 to TRBJ1-2; 7 bases map to TRBD1. The CDR3 extends over 15 amino acids. Germline V CDR1 and CDR2: LNHDA, SQIVND (reference sequence). The ends lost 3 bases at V and 4 bases at J; junction bases unmatched: 8. The CDR3 is CASSIPPGDSYGYTF. The CDR3 nucleotides are TGTGCCAGTAGTATCCCCCCCGGGGACAGCTATGGCTACACCTTC. The variable domain in full, with the rest retrieved from reference TRBV19 and TRBJ1-2, is DGGITQSPKYLFRKEGQNVTLSCEQNLNHDAMYWYRQDPGQGLRLIYYSQIVNDFQKGDIAEGYSVSREKKESFPLTVTSAQKNPTAFYLCASSIPPGDSYGYTFGSGTRLTVV.

The rearrangement joins TRBV11-2 to TRBJ2-5, with 8 positions matching TRBD2. CDR3 length: 15 amino acids. Germline V CDR1 and CDR2: SGHAT, FQNNGV. With 5 bases clipped from V and 5 bases from J, the junction kept 10 bases outside the gene matches. In DNA, the CDR3 is TGTGCCAGCAGCCTAACCGGGGGGGATGGGGAGACCCAGTACTTC. Translating it yields CASSLTGGDGETQYF.

This chain connects TRBV5-6 to TRBJ1-4; TRBD1 aligns across 11 bases. The CDR3 consists of 15 residues. In germline, CDR1 is SGHDT, CDR2 YYEEEE. V lost 4 bases, J lost 5 bases, and 4 bases stayed unmatched. CDR3 sequence (DNA): TGTGCCAGCAGCGGACAGGGGGCGTTGAATGAAAAACTGTTTTTT. Residues: CASSGQGALNEKLFF.

The chain carries TRBV28 and TRBJ1-1; D gene ambiguous. Between the trimmed V and J ends, which lost 8 bases and 5 bases, there was a span of 9 bases. The germline V gene has CDR1 MDHEN and CDR2 SYDVKM. This CDR3 comprises 11 residues. The DNA for the CDR3 is TGTGCCAGCCGGCAGAGGACTGAAGCTTTCTTT. Its protein is CASRQRTEAFF.

The chain combines TRBV15 with TRBJ2-7; 8 nucleotides match TRBD1. The CDR3 spans 14 residues. J gave up 2 bases and V 7 bases, and 7 bases lay outside the gene matches. CDR1 and CDR2 (germline): LNHNV, YYDKDF (reference sequence). CDR3 region: CATTSTGGTYEQYF. CDR3 DNA sequence: TGTGCCACCACCAGTACAGGGGGAACCTACGAGCAGTACTTC. Variable domain in full (rest from reference TRBV15 and TRBJ2-7): DAMVIQNPRYQVTQFGKPVTLSCSQTLNHNVMYWYQQKSSQAPKLLFHYYDKDFNNEADTPDNFQSRRPNTSFCFLDIRSPGLGDTAMYLCATTSTGGTYEQYFGPGTRLTVT.

The J gene is TRBJ2-1, the V gene TRBV6-4; 14 bases are a match to TRBD2. V lost 3 bases and J lost 5; bases outside the gene matches: 0. Looked up from germline, CDR1 is MRHNA and CDR2 is SNTAGT. CDR3 length: 15 amino acids. The CDR3 nucleotides are TGTGCCAGCAGTGAGGGACTAGCGGGAGACAATGAGCAGTTCTTC. Its protein product is CASSEGLAGDNEQFF.

This rearrangement joins TRBV5-8 to TRBJ2-5, with 8 bases lining up with TRBD1. This CDR3 is built from 18 residues. V lost 0 bases to trimming and J lost 1 base; unmatched junction nucleotides: 11. The germline gives CDR1 SGHTS, CDR2 YDEGEE. DNA of the CDR3: TGTGCCAGCAGCTTGGCCGGGACAGGAGACATACGCCAAGAGACCCAGTACTTC. This codes for CASSLAGTGDIRQETQYF.

The chain combines TRBV20-1 with TRBJ1-6; D not certain. The CDR3 runs 15 residues. The germline V gene encodes CDR1 DFQATT and CDR2 SNEGSKA (reference sequence). Trimming took 3 bases from V and 10 from J, leaving 19 bases between them. The CDR3 DNA sequence: TGCAGTGCTAGTAGCATCAGCTACCCAGGATCACCCCTCCACTTT. Translated, it gives CSASSISYPGSPLHF.

The CDR3 protein is CARAGGKAGGEQYF. For the CDR3, the DNA is TGCGCCAGGGCTGGGGGAAAGGCAGGAGGCGAGCAGTACTTC. The V gene is TRBV10-1, the J gene TRBJ2-7; possibly TRBD1 or TRBD2 for D (5 bases each). The germline V gene encodes CDR1 WNHNN and CDR2 SYGVQD (reference sequence). V was cut by 9 bases and J by 6 bases, with 21 bases left in between. The CDR3 consists of 14 residues.